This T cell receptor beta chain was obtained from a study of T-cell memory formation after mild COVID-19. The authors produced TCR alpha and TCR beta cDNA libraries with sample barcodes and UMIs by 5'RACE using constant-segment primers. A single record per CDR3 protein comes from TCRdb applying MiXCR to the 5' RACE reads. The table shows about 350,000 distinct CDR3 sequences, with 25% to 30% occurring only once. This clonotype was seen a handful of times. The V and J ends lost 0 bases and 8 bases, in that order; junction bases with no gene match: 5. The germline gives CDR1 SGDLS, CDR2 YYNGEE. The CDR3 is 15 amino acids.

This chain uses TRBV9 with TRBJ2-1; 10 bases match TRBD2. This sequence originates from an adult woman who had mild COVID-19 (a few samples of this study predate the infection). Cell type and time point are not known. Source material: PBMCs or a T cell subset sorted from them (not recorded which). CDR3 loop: CASSVDSGRTDEQFF. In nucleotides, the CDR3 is TGTGCCAGCAGCGTAGATAGCGGGAGGACAGATGAGCAGTTCTTC.